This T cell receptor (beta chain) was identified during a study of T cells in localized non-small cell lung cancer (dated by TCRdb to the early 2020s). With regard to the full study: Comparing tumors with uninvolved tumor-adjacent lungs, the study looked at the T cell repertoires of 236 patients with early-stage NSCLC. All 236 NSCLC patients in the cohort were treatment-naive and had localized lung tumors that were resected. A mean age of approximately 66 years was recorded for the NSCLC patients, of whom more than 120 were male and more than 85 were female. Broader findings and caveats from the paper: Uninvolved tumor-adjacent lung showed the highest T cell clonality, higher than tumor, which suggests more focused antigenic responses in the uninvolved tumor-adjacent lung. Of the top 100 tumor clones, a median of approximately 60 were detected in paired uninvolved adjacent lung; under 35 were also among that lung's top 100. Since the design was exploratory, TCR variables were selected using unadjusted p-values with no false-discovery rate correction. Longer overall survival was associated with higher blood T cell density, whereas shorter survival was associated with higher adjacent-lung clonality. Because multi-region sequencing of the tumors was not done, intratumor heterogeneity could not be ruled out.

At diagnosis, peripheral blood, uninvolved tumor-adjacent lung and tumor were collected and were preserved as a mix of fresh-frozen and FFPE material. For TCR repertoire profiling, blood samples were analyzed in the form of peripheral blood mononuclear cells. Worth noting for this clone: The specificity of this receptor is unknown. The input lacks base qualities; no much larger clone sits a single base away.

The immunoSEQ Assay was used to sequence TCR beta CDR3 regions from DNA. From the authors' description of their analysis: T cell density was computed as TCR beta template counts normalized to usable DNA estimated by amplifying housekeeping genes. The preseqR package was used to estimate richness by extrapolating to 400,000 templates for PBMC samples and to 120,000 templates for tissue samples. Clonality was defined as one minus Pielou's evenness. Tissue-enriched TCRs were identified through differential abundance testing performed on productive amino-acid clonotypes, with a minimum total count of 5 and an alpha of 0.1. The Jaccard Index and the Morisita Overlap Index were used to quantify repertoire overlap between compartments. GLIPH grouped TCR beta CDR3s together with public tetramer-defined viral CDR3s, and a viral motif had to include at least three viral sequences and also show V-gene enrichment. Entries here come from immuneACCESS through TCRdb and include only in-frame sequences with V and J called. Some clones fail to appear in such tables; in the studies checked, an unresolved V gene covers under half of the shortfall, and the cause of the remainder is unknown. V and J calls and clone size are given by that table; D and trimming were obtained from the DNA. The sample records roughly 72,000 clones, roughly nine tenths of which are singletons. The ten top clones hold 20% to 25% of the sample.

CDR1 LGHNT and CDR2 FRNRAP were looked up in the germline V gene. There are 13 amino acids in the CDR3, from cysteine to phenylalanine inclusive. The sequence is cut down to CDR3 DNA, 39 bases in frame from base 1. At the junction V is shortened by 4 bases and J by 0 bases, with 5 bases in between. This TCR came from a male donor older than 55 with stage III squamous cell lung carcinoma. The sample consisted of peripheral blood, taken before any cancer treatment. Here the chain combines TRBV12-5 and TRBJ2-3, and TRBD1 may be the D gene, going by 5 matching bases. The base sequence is TGTGCTAGTGGTTGGACAAGCACAGATACGCAGTATTTT. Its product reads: CASGWTSTDTQYF.